The clone carrying this T cell receptor beta chain has a handful of counts. What it recognizes is unknown. Germline CDR1 and CDR2: SGDLS and YYNGEE. The V and J ends lost 4 bases and 6 bases, in that order; junction bases with no gene match: 10. The CDR3 is 15 amino acids. The data were obtained in a study of cytomegalovirus exposure and HLA in healthy donors. The primer mix had 60 Vbeta and 13 Jbeta primers. Assay: immunoSEQ multiplex PCR; the TCRdb copy retains only in-frame clones and omits some. This sample has 80,000 to 100,000 clones; around four fifths occur once, and the top ten carry about 7.3%. Study-level findings and limits: Cytomegalovirus-associated TCR beta chains were listed, numbering some 150.

This TCR was sampled from a man aged 25 to 40 in good health and CMV-seronegative. Sequenced input: PBMCs. The V and J genes are TRBV9 and TRBJ2-3, with 8 nucleotides matching TRBD1. CDR3 sequence (DNA): TGTGCCAGCAGCCCCAGGACAGGGAAAGCCGATACGCAGTATTTT. This sequence encodes CASSPRTGKADTQYF.